The T cell receptor beta chain described here comes from a study of control samples from healthy donors and cancer patients. The V gene end was trimmed by 6 bases and the J gene end by 2 bases; junction bases not matched to a gene: 6. There are 14 residues in the CDR3. Germline V CDR1 and CDR2: SGHTA, FQGNSA. TCRdb keeps only in-frame clones here, not all; method: immunoSEQ multiplex PCR. The data contain tens of thousands of clones, approximately 86% of them seen just once; the ten biggest clones take up about 14%. The V call is TRBV7-2, the J call TRBJ2-5; 7 bases match TRBD2. This receptor was obtained from a man between 60 and 70 years old with head and neck cancer. Sequenced input: PBMCs. CDR3 sequence reads: CASSGRAGQETQYF. CDR3 DNA: TGTGCCAGCAGTGGGAGGGCAGGACAAGAGACCCAGTACTTC.